A few counts support the clone carrying this TCR beta chain. One entry per CDR3 protein results from TCRdb running MiXCR on the 5' RACE reads. Here the sample spans over 55,000 distinct CDR3 sequences, 25% to 30% being singletons. In germline, CDR1 is SGHRS, CDR2 YFSETQ. The CDR3 is 15 residues long. V lost 5 bases and J lost 4, with 15 bases in between. The TCR was taken from a female donor with breast cancer. The sequencing input was tumor-infiltrating naive CD4+ T cells sorted from the breast tumor. Subset in this sample: naive CD4+ T cells, CD4+CD45RA+CD25-. J is TRBJ2-2 and V is TRBV5-1, with D uncertain. In DNA, the CDR3 is TGCGCCAGCAGACCGACTCCCCGAGGCACCGGGGAGCTGTTTTTT. Encoded protein: CASRPTPRGTGELFF. Full variable domain (outside the CDR3, taken from reference TRBV5-1 and TRBJ2-2): KAGVTQTPRYLIKTRGQQVTLSCSPISGHRSVSWYQQTPGQGLQFLFEYFSETQRNKGNFPGRFSGRQFSNSRSEMNVSTLELGDSALYLCASRPTPRGTGELFFGEGSRLTVL.